This passage covers 9 T cell receptor beta chains from one sample sequenced in a study of blood T cell repertoires in COVID-19 (TCRdb year 2020). Preparation of the library involved the immunoSEQ multiplex PCR assay. TCRdb mirrors the immuneACCESS table, restricted to in-frame sequences. Some clones are absent from its copies; in checked studies, under half trace to an unresolved V gene, and the reason for the others is unknown. This sample is represented by fewer than 450,000 clones; about 93% of them were singletons. Together, the top ten hold roughly 3.5% of the sample. Sequencing input: peripheral blood. The receptor source for this set is a woman between 18 and 29 years old who had recovered from COVID-19.

V gene TRBV6-6 combines with J gene TRBJ1-1; TRBD1 agrees at 7 bases. This CDR3 is 14 amino acids long. Germline CDR1 and CDR2: MNHNY and SVGAGI (reference sequence). V lost 6 bases to trimming and J lost 3 bases; unmatched junction nucleotides: 7. The CDR3 here is CASSQGGGDTEAFF. CDR3 nucleotides: TGTGCCAGCAGCCAAGGGGGCGGCGACACTGAAGCTTTCTTT.

This chain uses TRBV7-8 with TRBJ2-1, with TRBD2 matching over 9 bases. This CDR3 is 17 amino acids long. Germline V gives CDR1 SGHVS, CDR2 FQNEAQ. V was pared by 1 base and J by 3 bases, with 7 bases of the junction left unmatched. In DNA form, the CDR3 reads TGTGCCAGCAGCTTAGAGACGGGACTAGCTTTCTACAATGAGCAGTTCTTC. This sequence encodes CASSLETGLAFYNEQFF. The whole variable domain, filled in from reference TRBV7-8 and TRBJ2-1, reads GAGVSQSPRYKVAKRGQDVALRCDPISGHVSLFWYQQALGQGPEFLTYFQNEAQLDKSGLPSDRFFAERPEGSVSTLKIQRTQQEDSAVYLCASSLETGLAFYNEQFFGPGTRLTVL.

J is TRBJ2-2 and V is TRBV24-1, with 11 bases identical to TRBD2. CDR3 length: 19 amino acids. The V gene's germline CDR1 is KGHDR and CDR2 SFDVKD. After removal of 0 bases from V and 3 bases from J, the junction contained 8 bases not matched to a gene. This CDR3 reads CATSDLSRLAGSHTGELFF. The CDR3 nucleotides are TGTGCCACCAGTGATTTGTCGAGACTAGCGGGATCTCACACCGGGGAGCTGTTTTTT.

The rearrangement uses TRBV12-3 or TRBV12-4 and TRBJ2-3; D unclear. The length of the CDR3 is 11 residues. Trimming shortened V by 3 bases and J by 5 bases, and 3 bases separated the two germline ends. The DNA for the CDR3 is TGTGCCAGCAGTTTCAGAGATACGCAGTATTTT. It is translated as CASSFRDTQYF.

The chain employs TRBV5-1 and TRBJ2-1; no definite D call. CDR1 and CDR2 (germline): SGHRS, YFSETQ. The CDR3 loop spans 14 amino acids. Trimming stripped 7 bases from V and 0 bases from J, with 11 bases between. In nucleotides, the CDR3 is TGCGCCAGCCGTCAAGTGAGCTCCTACAATGAGCAGTTCTTC. It codes for CASRQVSSYNEQFF.

The chain carries TRBV25-1 and TRBJ2-3; no clear D gene. Germline-derived CDR1 and CDR2 are MGHDK and SYGVNS. Trimming removed 2 bases at V and 6 bases at J, with 3 bases between. The length of the CDR3 is 11 residues. The CDR3 loop reads CASSELDTQYF. CDR3 coding DNA: TGTGCCAGCAGTGAACTGGATACGCAGTATTTT. Variable domain in full (rest from reference TRBV25-1 and TRBJ2-3): EADIYQTPRYLVIGTGKKITLECSQTMGHDKMYWYQQDPGMELHLIHYSYGVNSTEKGDLSSESTVSRIRTEHFPLTLESARPSHTSQYLCASSELDTQYFGPGTRLTVL.

The rearrangement uses TRBV5-6 and TRBJ2-1; perhaps TRBD1 as D (5 bases). Germline-derived CDR1 and CDR2 are SGHDT and YYEEEE. The V end lost 4 bases, the J end lost 10 bases, and 9 bases lay between the germline ends. The CDR3 sequence is 11 residues long. CDR3 bases: TGTGCCAGCAGCCTCAGGGTGGAGCAGTTCTTC. Encoded protein: CASSLRVEQFF.

The chain links TRBV14 to TRBJ1-4, with D possibly matching TRBD1 (5 bases). There are 15 residues in the CDR3. Trimming took off 2 bases at V and 12 bases at J, with 19 bases between the two ends. Germline lookup yields CDR1 SGHDN and CDR2 FVKESK. The CDR3 nucleotides are TGTGCCAGCAGCCAAAACTTCGGACGGGGCGGGGAACTGTTTTTT. This gives the protein CASSQNFGRGGELFF.

This chain links TRBV19 with TRBJ1-2, with no clear D. Germline assignment: CDR1 LNHDA and CDR2 SQIVND (reference sequence). The CDR3 extends over 11 amino acids. Trimming removed 7 bases at V and 4 bases at J, with 7 bases between. CDR3 sequence reads: CASTTSYGYTF. The DNA for the CDR3 is TGTGCCAGTACCACATCCTATGGCTACACCTTC.